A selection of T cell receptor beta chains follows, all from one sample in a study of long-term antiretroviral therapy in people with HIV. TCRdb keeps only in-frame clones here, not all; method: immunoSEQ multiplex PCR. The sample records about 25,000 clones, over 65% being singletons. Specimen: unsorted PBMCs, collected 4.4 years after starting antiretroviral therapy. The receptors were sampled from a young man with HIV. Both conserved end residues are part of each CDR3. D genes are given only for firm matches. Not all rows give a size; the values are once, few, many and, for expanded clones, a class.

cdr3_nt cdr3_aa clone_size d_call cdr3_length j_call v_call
TGTGCCAGCAGCCAAGGGACAGGGGAAACAGATACGCAGTATTTT CASSQGTGETDTQYF - TRBD1 15 TRBJ2-3 TRBV2
TGTGCCAGCAGTCCCTCTGCGGGAGGGATTTACGAGCAGTACTTC CASSPSAGGIYEQYF - TRBD2 15 TRBJ2-7 TRBV2
TGTGCCAGCAGCCCCCTCATGGGGGAGGGCCGCTACGAGCAGTACTTC CASSPLMGEGRYEQYF - TRBD2 16 TRBJ2-7 TRBV7-6
TGTGCCAGCAGTTTAAGCGAGTGGCCCCAAACTAATGAAAAACTGTTTTTT CASSLSEWPQTNEKLFF - - 17 TRBJ1-4 TRBV28
TGTGCCTCGGGACAGCTGAACACTGAAGCTTTCTTT CASGQLNTEAFF - TRBD1 12 TRBJ1-1 TRBV10-3
TGTGCCAGCCTCAGCGGGAGAGGTAGCGATGAGCAGTTCTTC CASLSGRGSDEQFF - TRBD2 14 TRBJ2-1 TRBV6-1
TGTGCCAGCAGCTTAGAAGGCAGTAGCTCCTATAATTCACCCCTCCACTTT CASSLEGSSSYNSPLHF - - 17 TRBJ1-6 TRBV7-9
TGTGCCAGCAGTCAGGACAGGTGGAACAACTACGAGCAGTACTTC CASSQDRWNNYEQYF few TRBD1 15 TRBJ2-7 TRBV27
TGTGCCAGCAGTCCGCTCCCTCAAGAAAGCTCCTACAATGAGCAGTTCTTC CASSPLPQESSYNEQFF once - 17 TRBJ2-1 TRBV27
TGTGCCACCAGCAGAGCCGCGGACTATCAGCCCCAGCATTTT CATSRAADYQPQHF - - 14 TRBJ1-5 TRBV15
TGTGCCAGCAGAAAAGGGGCTGGGGCCAACGTCCTGACTTTC CASRKGAGANVLTF - - 14 TRBJ2-6 TRBV27
TGTGCCAGCAGCCCCGGACAGGGAGGCAATCAGCCCCAGCATTTT CASSPGQGGNQPQHF few TRBD1 15 TRBJ1-5 TRBV5-5
TGCGCCAGTTCGACAGGGAACTATGGCTACACCTTC CASSTGNYGYTF few TRBD1 12 TRBJ1-2 TRBV4-1
TGTGCCAGCTCACCAGAGACAGGGTATGGCTACACCTTC CASSPETGYGYTF few TRBD1 13 TRBJ1-2 TRBV18
TGTGCCAGCAGTTTCAGGAGGGGCCATCAGCCCCAGCATTTT CASSFRRGHQPQHF - - 14 TRBJ1-5 TRBV28
TGTGCCAGCAGCGTAGGGGGGGACTATCAGCCCCAGCATTTT CASSVGGDYQPQHF - - 14 TRBJ1-5 TRBV7-2
TGTGCCAGCGGCCTGGGCAGTCAGAGGCATTTT CASGLGSQRHF few - 11 TRBJ1-5 TRBV28
TGTGCCAGCAGCCTCAAATTCTCCCGGGCCCTCTCCTACGAGCAGTACTTC CASSLKFSRALSYEQYF - - 17 TRBJ2-7 TRBV27
TGCGCCAGCAGCCAAGATCTAAGTCTGGGCGTTTACACTGAAGCTTTCTTT CASSQDLSLGVYTEAFF - - 17 TRBJ1-1 TRBV4-1
TGTGCCAGCAACTACAGACGGGACAGGGGCACCGGGGAGCTGTTTTTT CASNYRRDRGTGELFF - TRBD1 16 TRBJ2-2 TRBV27
TGTGCCAGCAGCCCCAATCCCGGGGTAAGCTCCTACGAGCAGTACTTC CASSPNPGVSSYEQYF - - 16 TRBJ2-7 TRBV5-4
TGTGCCAGCAGCATGCAGCGCGCCACTGAAGCTTTCTTT CASSMQRATEAFF - - 13 TRBJ1-1 TRBV11-2
TGTGCCAGCAGCCTGGGACCGCTTGTCGATGGCTACACCTTC CASSLGPLVDGYTF few - 14 TRBJ1-2 TRBV7-9
TGTGCCAGCAGCTTAAAGCGGGGGCTCTACGAGCAGTACTTC CASSLKRGLYEQYF - TRBD2 14 TRBJ2-7 TRBV7-2
TGCGCCAGCAGCTTCTTCGGACCGAGCTCCTACAATGAGCAGTTCTTC CASSFFGPSSYNEQFF once - 16 TRBJ2-1 TRBV5-1